This T cell receptor (beta chain) was captured by sequencing in a study of cytotoxic CD8 clonotypes in ibrutinib-treated CLL (dated by TCRdb to the early 2020s). About the study as a whole: In this cohort, around 15 patients were treatment-naive and 11 to 12 were relapsed/refractory, while some 17 had unmutated IGHV. Partial responses were observed in about 25 patients and complete responses in 2; after a median follow-up of around 68 months, remission was maintained in around 14 patients and progression was observed in approximately 12. Response samples were obtained after a median of roughly 13 months of treatment, with a range of about 6 to 36 months. On average, each sample yielded 270,000 or so productive templates and about 95,000 productive rearrangements. Longitudinal samples were available for about 30% of the roughly 86 trial participants. Cryopreserved peripheral blood mononuclear cells were collected before treatment, at response, and at either disease progression or sustained remission.

The study at large found these results: At baseline, clonality was higher than in age-matched healthy donors and showed a strong correlation with circulating CD8+ T-cell counts. Sustained-remission and progressing patients did not have matched sampling times, and lymph node repertoires were not examined. Clonality increased at ibrutinib response, stayed stable in sustained remission, and fell back toward baseline at progression. Public clonotypes were rare and either shrank or stayed stable during treatment, and the rise in clonality at ibrutinib response reflected expansion of private clonotypes.

Each clonotype received, on average, around 10x coverage in deep resolution sequencing performed on a MiSeq, where the target depth lay between 1 in 1 million and 1 in 200,000 T cells. The immunoSEQ hsTCRB Kit was used to generate TCR beta libraries. The original methods were these. Data were analyzed with ImmunoSEQ Data Assistant and ImmunoSEQ Analyzer, with V, D and J genes assigned per IMGT definitions. Clonality was computed as one minus normalized Shannon entropy of productive rearrangement frequencies, ranging from 0 to 1. Only overrepresented clonotypes making up at least 0.05% of each patient's repertoire were included in the public clonotype analysis. Fewer than 15 repertoires from age-matched healthy donors, obtained from immuneACCESS, served as clonality controls. TCRdb obtained this table from immuneACCESS and retained in-frame rearrangements with V and J assigned. These tables miss some clones; where compared with another copy, unresolved V genes account for less than half of the shortfall, and the remainder is unexplained. V, J and clone size are those of that table, while D and trimming were read from the DNA. Present in this sample are around 310,000 clones, roughly 79% of which were seen just once. Over 5% of the sample is in the top ten clones.

In the case of this clone: Its antigen remains unidentified. Base quality data are lacking; no much larger clone is found one base away.

The CDR3 starts with the cysteine, ends with the phenylalanine, and has 11 residues. The only DNA kept is the CDR3, 33 bases in frame from the first base. CDR1 and CDR2, looked up from the germline V gene (reference sequence), are DFQATT and SNEGSKA. Trimming costs V 1 base and J 6 bases, and their ends lie 5 bases apart. For TCR beta library preparation, roughly 2.1 micrograms of genomic DNA were isolated from cryopreserved PBMCs. Longitudinal blood samples from CLL patients on ibrutinib monotherapy underwent high-throughput TCR beta sequencing. The patients took part in an open-label, single-center phase 2 trial of ibrutinib monotherapy.

The sample here was PBMCs, taken before ibrutinib treatment. The sequence came from a human donor with chronic lymphocytic leukemia. Rearrangement joined TRBV20-1 to TRBJ2-3; no D gene is confidently identified. The CDR3 region reads CSARGLDTQYF. The DNA reads TGCAGTGCTAGAGGGTTGGATACGCAGTATTTT.